The 3 T cell receptor beta chains below all came from one sample that was sequenced in a study of T cell responses to AZD1222 COVID-19 vaccine (dated by TCRdb to about 2021). Libraries were constructed by the immunoSEQ multiplex PCR assay. TCRdb's version of the immuneACCESS table is confined to in-frame rearrangements and falls short of the full clone set. An unresolved V gene accounts for under half of the shortfall where checked; the remainder is of unknown origin. The sample table contains roughly 110,000 clones; only one count was recorded for about 83% of them. The ten biggest clones cover 12% of the sample. Sample time point, as interpreted from the label and publication: baseline before first vaccination. Specimen: peripheral blood, collected on day 0 of AZD1222 vaccination. Receptors originate from an adult in good health.

The chain combines TRBV24-1 with TRBJ2-3; TRBD2 matches 7 bases. The CDR3 has 18 residues. Germline V gene sequence: CDR1 KGHDR, CDR2 SFDVKD. V lost 2 bases to trimming and J lost 1 base; unmatched junction nucleotides: 11. CDR3 amino acids: CATSDWGGTAGRTDTQYF. CDR3 DNA sequence: TGTGCCACCAGTGATTGGGGGGGGACCGCCGGTCGCACAGATACGCAGTATTTT.

This chain joins TRBV5-6 and TRBJ2-7; 11 positions match TRBD2. CDR3 length equals 15 residues. Trimming removed 3 bases from V and 2 bases from J; junction bases left unmatched: 4. Per germline, CDR1 SGHDT and CDR2 YYEEEE. In DNA, the CDR3 is TGTGCCAGCAGCTATGGGACTAGCGGAACCTACGAGCAGTACTTC. Protein product: CASSYGTSGTYEQYF.

The genes are TRBV11-3 and TRBJ1-3; no clear D. With 5 bases removed from V and 2 bases from J, the gap between germline ends came to 16 bases. The CDR3 consists of 16 residues. The germline V gene has CDR1 SGHNT and CDR2 YENEEA. The CDR3 bases are TGTGCCAGCAGCGCCCCCATCGGGGTCCCTGGAAACACCATATATTTT. Its translation is CASSAPIGVPGNTIYF.